This entry is about one T cell receptor (beta chain). The CDR3 consists of 15 residues. CDR1 is KGHSH, CDR2 LQKENI, per germline. The V end lost 3 bases, the J end lost 4 bases, and 15 bases lay between the germline ends. The sample originates from a study of blood T cell repertoires in COVID-19. The data were produced by immunoSEQ multiplex PCR, yet TCRdb's version contains in-frame clones alone and is incomplete. This table holds 100,000 to 120,000 clones, 80% to 85% found once. This TCR was recovered from an elderly woman with acute or convalescent COVID-19. The sequenced sample consisted of peripheral blood. The chain joins TRBV18 to TRBJ1-2, with TRBD1 as a possible D gene (5 bases). CDR3 amino acids: CASSPRTSAAYGYTF. The CDR3 region has the DNA TGTGCCAGCTCACCTCGGACATCGGCCGCCTATGGCTACACCTTC. Together with reference TRBV18 and TRBJ1-2, the CDR3 gives the full variable domain: NAGVMQNPRHLVRRRGQEARLRCSPMKGHSHVYWYRQLPEEGLKFMVYLQKENIIDESGMPKERFSAEFPKEGPSILRIQQVVRGDSAAYFCASSPRTSAAYGYTFGSGTRLTVV.